This T cell receptor beta chain was recorded in a study of shared clonotypes between healthy human individuals. This clone was counted between two and nine times. Clones were sequenced by immunoSEQ multiplex PCR, and TCRdb holds only the in-frame ones, with some missing. This table has 740,000 or so clones, 55% to 85% appearing once. The receptor was derived from a woman in her thirties in good health. Sequenced material: memory CD4+ T cells sorted from blood. Subset here: CD45RA-negative fraction.

CDR3 sequence (DNA): TGTGCCAGCAGTTACCTGGGACTGACGAACACCGGGGAGCTGTTTTTT. Its protein is CASSYLGLTNTGELFF. The V call is TRBV7-6, the J call TRBJ2-2; perhaps TRBD2 as D (6 bases). This CDR3 region has 16 residues. V lost 6 bases, J lost 0 bases, and 14 bases lay in between. Germline CDR1 SGHVS, CDR2 FNYEAQ. Full variable domain (remainder filled in from reference TRBV7-6 and TRBJ2-2): GAGVSQSPRYKVTKRGQDVALRCDPISGHVSLYWYRQALGQGPEFLTYFNYEAQQDKSGLPNDRFSAERPEGSISTLTIQRTEQRDSAMYRCASSYLGLTNTGELFFGEGSRLTVL.